Below, 21 T cell receptor beta chains from the same sample are listed, as sequenced in a study of siplizumab effects on memory and regulatory T cells. Assay: immunoSEQ multiplex PCR; the TCRdb copy retains only in-frame clones and omits some. The table lists over 55,000 clones, roughly 80% of them singletons. Specimen: memory CD4+ T cells sorted from blood. These receptors all stem from a human donor in good health.

The CDR3 DNA reads TGTGCCAGCAGTTCTCCGGGACAGGGGGCGCGGGGCTACACCTTC. Its protein is CASSSPGQGARGYTF. The chain has TRBV6-6 and TRBJ1-2, with 12 bases matching TRBD1. The CDR3 is 15 amino acids. V dropped 4 bases and J dropped 8; count of bases not matched to a gene: 8. Germline V CDR1 and CDR2: MNHNY, SVGAGI (reference sequence).

The CDR3 nucleotides read TGTGCCAGCAGCTGGGGGACAGGGGTTTCCCAAGAGACCCAGTACTTC. This sequence encodes CASSWGTGVSQETQYF. The rearrangement links TRBV7-8 to TRBJ2-5; 10 bases map to TRBD1. J was trimmed by 1 base and V by 4 bases; bases with no gene match: 6. The CDR3 contains 16 residues. Per the germline V gene, CDR1 is SGHVS and CDR2 is FQNEAQ.

This clone was detected only once. This chain links TRBV19 with TRBJ2-5, with a weak D call TRBD1 (6 bases). Looked up from germline, CDR1 is LNHDA and CDR2 is SQIVND (reference sequence). CDR3 length: 13 amino acids. V was trimmed by 5 bases and J by 5 bases, leaving 12 bases between them. The chain's CDR3 is CASSLRGQETQYF. The CDR3 nucleotides read TGTGCCAGTAGTCTTAGAGGACAGGAGACCCAGTACTTC.

The chain combines TRBV9 with TRBJ2-5; TRBD2 matches 8 bases. Looked up from germline, CDR1 is SGDLS and CDR2 is YYNGEE. The CDR3 length is 16 residues. The V segment lost 0 bases and the J segment 4 bases; nucleotides outside the gene matches: 8. The CDR3, as DNA: TGTGCCAGCAGCGTAGGTAGCGGGAACTACGGAGAGACCCAGTACTTC. Translation gives CASSVGSGNYGETQYF.

This clone has a handful of counts. The V call is TRBV27, the J call TRBJ2-1; 10 nucleotides line up with TRBD2. CDR3 length: 16 residues. From germline, CDR1 is MNHEY and CDR2 SMNVEV (reference sequence). J was trimmed by 6 bases and V by 2 bases; bases with no gene match: 7. The CDR3 sequence is CASSLVSSGSGNEQFF. DNA for the CDR3: TGTGCCAGCAGTTTAGTATCTAGCGGGAGCGGCAATGAGCAGTTCTTC.

V usage is TRBV27 and J usage is TRBJ1-5; 11 bases fit TRBD1. There are 16 residues in the CDR3. J gave up 6 bases and V 6 bases, and 10 bases lay outside the gene matches. The germline V gene has CDR1 MNHEY and CDR2 SMNVEV (reference sequence). The CDR3 DNA is TGTGCCAGCAGCCAGCAGGACAGGGGGCTGGGTCAGCCCCAGCATTTT. It yields the protein CASSQQDRGLGQPQHF.

This clone was recorded only once. The chain joins TRBV4-1 to TRBJ2-1, with D possibly being TRBD2 (5 bases). Germline assignment: CDR1 MGHRA and CDR2 YSYEKL. The CDR3 totals 13 residues. Trimming took off 0 bases at V and 9 bases at J, with 9 bases between the two ends. The CDR3, as DNA: TGCGCCAGCAGCCAAGATCAAGAGGGTGAGCAGTTCTTC. This gives the protein CASSQDQEGEQFF.

V usage is TRBV21-1 and J usage is TRBJ2-7. TRBV21-1 is designated a pseudogene. The CDR3 covers 15 residues. The DNA of the CDR3 is TGTGCCAGCAGCAAAGATAACACCCGGTCGGACGAGCAGTACTTC. It is translated as CASSKDNTRSDEQYF.

The gene calls are TRBV6-1 and TRBJ2-2; D not certain. Trimming left V 6 bases short and J 3 bases short, with 8 bases between. Germline values: CDR1 MNHNS, CDR2 SASEGT. The CDR3 covers 13 residues. The CDR3 loop reads CASRALYTGELFF. The CDR3 DNA reads TGTGCCAGCAGGGCCCTTTACACCGGGGAGCTGTTTTTT.

This chain links TRBV7-2 with TRBJ2-5, with a tentative D call TRBD1 (5 bases). The CDR3 runs 14 residues. The ends were cut back, 2 bases at V and 5 bases at J, with 12 bases in the middle. CDR1 is SGHTA, CDR2 FQGNSA, per germline. CDR3 region: CASSLRFRGETQYF. The CDR3 DNA sequence: TGTGCCAGCAGCTTACGGTTTAGGGGTGAGACCCAGTACTTC. Combining the CDR3 with reference TRBV7-2 and TRBJ2-5 gives the whole variable domain GAGVSQSPSNKVTEKGKDVELRCDPISGHTALYWYRQSLGQGLEFLIYFQGNSAPDKSGLPSDRFSAERTGGSVSTLTIQRTQQEDSAVYLCASSLRFRGETQYFGPGTRLLVL.

CDR3 nucleotide sequence: TGTGCCAGCGTGAAACCCGGGAACAATGAGCAGTTCTTC. It is translated as CASVKPGNNEQFF. The chain recombines TRBV6-5 with TRBJ2-1; D possibly corresponds to TRBD2 (5 bases). The CDR3 is made up of 13 amino acids. Trimming cost V 8 bases and J 5 bases, with 13 bases left between them. Germline V gene data show CDR1 as MNHEY and CDR2 as SVGAGI.

This clone was recorded only once. This chain links TRBV4-2 with TRBJ2-1, with TRBD2 matching 10 bases. The CDR3 loop spans 17 amino acids. From germline, CDR1 is LGHNA and CDR2 YNFKEQ. V dropped 4 bases and J dropped 8; count of bases not matched to a gene: 14. CDR3: CASSLGDSGLAYHEQFF. DNA for the CDR3: TGTGCCAGCAGCCTCGGAGATTCGGGACTAGCGTACCATGAGCAGTTCTTC.

The V call is TRBV19, the J call TRBJ2-7; D is unclear. Germline V CDR1 and CDR2: LNHDA, SQIVND (reference sequence). The CDR3 length is 13 residues. Between the trimmed V and J ends, which lost 4 bases and 3 bases, there was a span of 10 bases. The CDR3 nucleotides read TGTGCCAGTAGTAGGTCTTATGACTACGAGCAGTACTTC. It encodes CASSRSYDYEQYF. Full variable domain (missing parts from reference TRBV19 and TRBJ2-7): DGGITQSPKYLFRKEGQNVTLSCEQNLNHDAMYWYRQDPGQGLRLIYYSQIVNDFQKGDIAEGYSVSREKKESFPLTVTSAQKNPTAFYLCASSRSYDYEQYFGPGTRLTVT.

V and J are TRBV6-1 and TRBJ1-6; the D gene is possibly TRBD1 (6 bases). CDR1 is MNHNS, CDR2 SASEGT, per germline. The CDR3 extends over 15 amino acids. The V and J ends lost 4 bases and 4 bases respectively, with 11 bases between them. This CDR3 is CASSGSQGYNSPLHF. CDR3 DNA sequence: TGTGCCAGCAGTGGATCACAGGGTTATAATTCACCCCTCCACTTT.

DNA of the CDR3: TGTGCCAGCAACAACCAGGGGGCGAACTCTGGAAACACCATATATTTT. Amino acids: CASNNQGANSGNTIYF. This chain uses TRBV9 with TRBJ1-3; 8 bases map to TRBD1. The V segment lost 6 bases and the J segment 0 bases; nucleotides outside the gene matches: 8. CDR1 and CDR2 (germline): SGDLS, YYNGEE. The CDR3 spans 16 residues.

The chain joins TRBV6-5 to TRBJ1-1; D perhaps matches TRBD1 (5 bases). CDR1 is MNHEY and CDR2 is SVGAGI in the germline V gene. V was trimmed by 2 bases and J by 8 bases, leaving 9 bases between them. This CDR3 comprises 12 residues. This CDR3 is CASSYTRDEAFF. In nucleotides, the CDR3 is TGTGCCAGCAGTTACACCCGGGACGAAGCTTTCTTT.

This clone has only one observation. The chain employs TRBV11-2 and TRBJ2-7; 8 nucleotides line up with TRBD2. V was clipped by 1 base and J by 5 bases; unmatched bases: 4. Per the germline V gene, CDR1 is SGHAT and CDR2 is FQNNGV. The CDR3 covers 14 residues. This chain's CDR3 is CASSLGLAGHEQYF. CDR3 DNA sequence: TGTGCCAGCAGCTTAGGGCTAGCGGGCCACGAGCAGTACTTC.

The chain is built from TRBV7-2 and TRBJ2-5; D tentatively reads TRBD1 or TRBD2 (5 bases each). Germline loops: CDR1 SGHTA, CDR2 FQGNSA. Trimming pared 5 bases from V and 5 bases from J, leaving 12 bases between. The CDR3 loop spans 13 amino acids. The CDR3 reads CASSTRWGETQYF. CDR3 in DNA: TGTGCCAGCAGCACCCGTTGGGGGGAGACCCAGTACTTC.

The chain combines TRBV5-1 with TRBJ1-3, with D hard to call. The CDR3 spans 12 residues. Trimming took off 4 bases at V and 3 bases at J, with 5 bases between the two ends. CDR1 and CDR2 (germline): SGHRS, YFSETQ. CDR3 residues: CASSQLGNTIYF. The DNA of the CDR3 is TGCGCCAGCAGCCAACTTGGAAACACCATATATTTT. Drawing the rest from reference TRBV5-1 and TRBJ1-3, the complete variable domain is KAGVTQTPRYLIKTRGQQVTLSCSPISGHRSVSWYQQTPGQGLQFLFEYFSETQRNKGNFPGRFSGRQFSNSRSEMNVSTLELGDSALYLCASSQLGNTIYFGEGSWLTVV.

This clone was seen a handful of times. The sample holds other DNA sequences that translate to the same CDR3. The rearrangement uses TRBV5-1 and TRBJ2-6; unclear D gene. Germline V gene sequence: CDR1 SGHRS, CDR2 YFSETQ. Trimming pared 0 bases from V and 0 bases from J, leaving 4 bases between. This CDR3 has 15 amino acids. CDR3 protein: CASSLAASGANVLTF. CDR3 coding DNA: TGCGCCAGCAGCTTGGCGGCCTCTGGGGCCAACGTCCTGACTTTC. Variable domain in full (rest from reference TRBV5-1 and TRBJ2-6): KAGVTQTPRYLIKTRGQQVTLSCSPISGHRSVSWYQQTPGQGLQFLFEYFSETQRNKGNFPGRFSGRQFSNSRSEMNVSTLELGDSALYLCASSLAASGANVLTFGAGSRLTVL.

The chain links TRBV6-6 to TRBJ1-6; the D is unclear. There are 15 residues in the CDR3. CDR1 and CDR2 from the germline V gene are MNHNY and SVGAGI (reference sequence). V was shortened by 0 bases and J by 10 bases, with 13 bases between the two germline ends. The CDR3 sequence is CASSYSLREGSPLHF. CDR3 DNA: TGTGCCAGCAGTTACTCCCTGCGGGAGGGATCACCCCTCCACTTT.